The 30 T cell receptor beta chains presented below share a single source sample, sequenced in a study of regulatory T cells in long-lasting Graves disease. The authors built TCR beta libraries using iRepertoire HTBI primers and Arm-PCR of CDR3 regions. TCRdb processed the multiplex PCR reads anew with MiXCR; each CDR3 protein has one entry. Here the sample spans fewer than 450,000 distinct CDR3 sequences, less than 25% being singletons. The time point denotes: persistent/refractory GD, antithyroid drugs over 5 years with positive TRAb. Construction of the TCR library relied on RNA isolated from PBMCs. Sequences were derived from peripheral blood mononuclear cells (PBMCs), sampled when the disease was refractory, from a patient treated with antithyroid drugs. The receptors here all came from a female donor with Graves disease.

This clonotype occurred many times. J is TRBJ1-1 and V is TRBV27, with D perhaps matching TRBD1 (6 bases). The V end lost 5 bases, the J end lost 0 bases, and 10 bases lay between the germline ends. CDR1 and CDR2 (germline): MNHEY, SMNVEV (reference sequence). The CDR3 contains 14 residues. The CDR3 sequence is CASSQQGMNTEAFF. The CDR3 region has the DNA TGTGCCAGCAGTCAACAGGGCATGAACACTGAAGCTTTCTTT.

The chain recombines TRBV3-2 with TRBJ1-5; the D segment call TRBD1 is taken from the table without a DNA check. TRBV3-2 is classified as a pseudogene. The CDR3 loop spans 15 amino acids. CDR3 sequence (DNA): TGTGCCAGCAGCCAAGTCAGGGGGCTAGGTCAGCCCCAGCATTTT. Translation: CASSQVRGLGQPQHF.

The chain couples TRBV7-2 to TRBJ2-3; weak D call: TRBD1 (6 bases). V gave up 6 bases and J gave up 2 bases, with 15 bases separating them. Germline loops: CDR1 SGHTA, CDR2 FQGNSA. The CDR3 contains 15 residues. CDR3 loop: CASSSPGAHTDTQYF. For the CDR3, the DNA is TGTGCCAGCAGTTCCCCAGGGGCCCACACAGATACGCAGTATTTT.

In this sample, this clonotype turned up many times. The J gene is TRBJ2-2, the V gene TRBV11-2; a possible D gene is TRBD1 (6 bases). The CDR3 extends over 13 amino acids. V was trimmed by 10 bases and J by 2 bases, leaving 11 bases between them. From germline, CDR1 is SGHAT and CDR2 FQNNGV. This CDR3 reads CATDRTNTGELFF. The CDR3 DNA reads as TGTGCCACGGACAGAACAAACACCGGGGAGCTGTTTTTT.

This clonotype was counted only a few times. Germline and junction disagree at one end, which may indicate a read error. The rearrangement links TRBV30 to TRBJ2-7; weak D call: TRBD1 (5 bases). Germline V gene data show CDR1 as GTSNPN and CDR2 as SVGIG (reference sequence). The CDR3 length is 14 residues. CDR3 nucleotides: TGTGCCCGGAGTGATAGGGGTAATTTCTACGAGCAGTACTTC. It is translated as CARSDRGNFYEQYF.

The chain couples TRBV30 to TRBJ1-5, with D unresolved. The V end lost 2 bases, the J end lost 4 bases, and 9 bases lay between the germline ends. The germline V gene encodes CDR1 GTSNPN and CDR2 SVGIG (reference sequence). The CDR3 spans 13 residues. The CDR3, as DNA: TGTGCCTGGAGTCTCGACGGGAATCAGCCCCAGCATTTT. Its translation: CAWSLDGNQPQHF.

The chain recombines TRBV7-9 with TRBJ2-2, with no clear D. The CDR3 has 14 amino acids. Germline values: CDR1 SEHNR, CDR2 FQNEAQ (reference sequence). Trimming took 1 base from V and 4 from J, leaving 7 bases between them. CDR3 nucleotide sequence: TGTGCCAGCAGCTTAGAGGCCGGCACCGGGGAGCTGTTTTTT. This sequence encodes CASSLEAGTGELFF.

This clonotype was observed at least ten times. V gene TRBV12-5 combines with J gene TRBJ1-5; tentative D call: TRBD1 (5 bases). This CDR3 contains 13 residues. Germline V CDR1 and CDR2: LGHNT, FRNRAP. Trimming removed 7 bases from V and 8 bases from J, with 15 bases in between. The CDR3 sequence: CASALWGAEPQHF. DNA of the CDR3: TGTGCTAGTGCGCTTTGGGGCGCGGAGCCCCAGCATTTT.

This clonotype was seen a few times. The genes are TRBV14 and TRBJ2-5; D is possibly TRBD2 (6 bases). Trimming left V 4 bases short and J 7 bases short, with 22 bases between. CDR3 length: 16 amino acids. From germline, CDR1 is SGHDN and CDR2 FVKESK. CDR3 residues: CASSPRRDSLRGTQYF. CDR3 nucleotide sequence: TGTGCCAGCAGCCCCCGCCGGGACTCGTTGAGGGGGACCCAGTACTTC.

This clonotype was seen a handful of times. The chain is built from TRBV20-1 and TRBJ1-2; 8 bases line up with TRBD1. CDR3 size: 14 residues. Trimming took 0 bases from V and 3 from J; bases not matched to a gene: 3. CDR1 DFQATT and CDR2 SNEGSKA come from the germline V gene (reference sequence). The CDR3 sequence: CSARETGADYGYTF. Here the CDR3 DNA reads TGCAGTGCTAGAGAGACAGGGGCCGACTATGGCTACACCTTC.

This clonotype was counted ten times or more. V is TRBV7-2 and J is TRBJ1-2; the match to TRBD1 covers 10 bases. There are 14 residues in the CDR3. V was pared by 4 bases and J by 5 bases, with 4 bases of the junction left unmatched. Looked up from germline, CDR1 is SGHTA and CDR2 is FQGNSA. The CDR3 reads CASSSDRGVYGYTF. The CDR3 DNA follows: TGTGCCAGCAGCTCGGACAGGGGGGTGTATGGCTACACCTTC.

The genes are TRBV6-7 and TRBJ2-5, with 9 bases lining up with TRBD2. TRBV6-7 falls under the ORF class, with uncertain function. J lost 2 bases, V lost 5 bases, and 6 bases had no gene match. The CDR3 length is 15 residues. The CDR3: CASSHRLAAQETQYF. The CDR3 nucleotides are TGTGCCAGCAGTCACAGACTAGCGGCACAAGAGACCCAGTACTTC.

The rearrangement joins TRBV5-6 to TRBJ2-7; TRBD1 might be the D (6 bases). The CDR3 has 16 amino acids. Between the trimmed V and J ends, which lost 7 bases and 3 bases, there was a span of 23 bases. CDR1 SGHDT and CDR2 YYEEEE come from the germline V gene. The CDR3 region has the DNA TGTGCCAGCTGTGGCAGGGGCCACGAGAAGGGCTACGAGCAGTACTTC. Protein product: CASCGRGHEKGYEQYF.

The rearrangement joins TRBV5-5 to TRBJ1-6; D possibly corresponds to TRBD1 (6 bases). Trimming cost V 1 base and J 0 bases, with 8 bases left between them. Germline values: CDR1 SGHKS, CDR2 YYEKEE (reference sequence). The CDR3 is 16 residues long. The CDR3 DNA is TGTGCCAGCAGCTTGCTGGACAGCTCCTATAATTCACCCCTCCACTTT. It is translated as CASSLLDSSYNSPLHF. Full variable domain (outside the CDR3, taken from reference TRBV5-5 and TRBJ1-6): DAGVTQSPTHLIKTRGQQVTLRCSPISGHKSVSWYQQVLGQGPQFIFQYYEKEERGRGNFPDRFSARQFPNYSSELNVNALLLGDSALYLCASSLLDSSYNSPLHFGNGTRLTVT.

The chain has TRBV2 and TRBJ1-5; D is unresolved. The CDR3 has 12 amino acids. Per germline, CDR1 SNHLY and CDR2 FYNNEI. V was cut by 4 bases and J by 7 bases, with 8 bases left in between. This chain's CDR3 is CASSVEHQPQHF. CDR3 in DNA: TGTGCCAGCAGTGTTGAACACCAGCCCCAGCATTTT.

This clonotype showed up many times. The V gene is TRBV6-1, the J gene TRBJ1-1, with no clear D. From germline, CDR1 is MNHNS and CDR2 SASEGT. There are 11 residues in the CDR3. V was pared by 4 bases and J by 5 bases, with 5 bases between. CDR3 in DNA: TGTGCCAGCAGTGTCGGGACTGAAGCTTTCTTT. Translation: CASSVGTEAFF.

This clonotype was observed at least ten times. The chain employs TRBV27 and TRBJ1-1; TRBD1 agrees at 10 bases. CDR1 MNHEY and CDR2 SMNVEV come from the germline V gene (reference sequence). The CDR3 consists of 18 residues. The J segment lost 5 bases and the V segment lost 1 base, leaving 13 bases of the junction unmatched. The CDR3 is CASSLYPRIGQGGTEAFF. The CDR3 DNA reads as TGTGCCAGCAGTTTATACCCCCGAATTGGACAGGGGGGGACTGAAGCTTTCTTT.

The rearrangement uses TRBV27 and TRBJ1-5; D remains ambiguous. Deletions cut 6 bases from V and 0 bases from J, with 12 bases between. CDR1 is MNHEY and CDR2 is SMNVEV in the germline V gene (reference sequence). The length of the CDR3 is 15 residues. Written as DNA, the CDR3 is TGTGCCAGCAGGACATTCGCTAATAGCAATCAGCCCCAGCATTTT. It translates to CASRTFANSNQPQHF.

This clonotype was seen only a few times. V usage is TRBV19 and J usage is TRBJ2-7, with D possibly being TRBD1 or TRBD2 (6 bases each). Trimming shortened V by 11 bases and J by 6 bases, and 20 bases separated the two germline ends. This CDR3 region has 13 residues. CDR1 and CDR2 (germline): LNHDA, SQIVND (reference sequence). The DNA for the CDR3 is TGTGCCTCCTCCTTATCCGGGGGCAGCGAGCAGTACTTC. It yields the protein CASSLSGGSEQYF.

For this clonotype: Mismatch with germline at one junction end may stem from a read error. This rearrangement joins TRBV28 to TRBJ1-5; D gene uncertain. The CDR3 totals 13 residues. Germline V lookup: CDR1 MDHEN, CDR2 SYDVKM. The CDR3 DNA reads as TGTGCCGGCAGCTTGGGGATTTTGCTGCCCCAGCATTTT. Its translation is CAGSLGILLPQHF.

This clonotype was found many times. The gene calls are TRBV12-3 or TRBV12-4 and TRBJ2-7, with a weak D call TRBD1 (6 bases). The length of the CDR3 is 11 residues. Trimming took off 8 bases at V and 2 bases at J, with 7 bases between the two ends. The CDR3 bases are TGTGCCAGCGGACAGCCCTACGAGCAGTACTTC. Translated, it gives CASGQPYEQYF.

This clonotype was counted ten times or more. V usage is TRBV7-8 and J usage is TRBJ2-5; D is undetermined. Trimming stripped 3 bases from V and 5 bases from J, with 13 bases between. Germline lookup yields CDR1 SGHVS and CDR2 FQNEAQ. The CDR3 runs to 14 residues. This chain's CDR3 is CASSFGPNSETQYF. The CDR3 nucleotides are TGTGCCAGCAGCTTCGGGCCTAACTCGGAGACCCAGTACTTC.

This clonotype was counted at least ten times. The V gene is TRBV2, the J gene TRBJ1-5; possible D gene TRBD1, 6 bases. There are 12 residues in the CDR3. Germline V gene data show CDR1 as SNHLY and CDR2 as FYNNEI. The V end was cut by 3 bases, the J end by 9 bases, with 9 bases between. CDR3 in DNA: TGTGCCAGCAGTGATACAGGGAGGCCCCAGCATTTT. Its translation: CASSDTGRPQHF.

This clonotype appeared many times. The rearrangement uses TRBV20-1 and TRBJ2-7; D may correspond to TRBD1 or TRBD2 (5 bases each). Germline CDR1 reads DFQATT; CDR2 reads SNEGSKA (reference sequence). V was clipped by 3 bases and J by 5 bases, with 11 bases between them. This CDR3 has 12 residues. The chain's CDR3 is CSASYRGHEQYF. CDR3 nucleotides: TGCAGTGCTAGTTATAGGGGACACGAGCAGTACTTC.

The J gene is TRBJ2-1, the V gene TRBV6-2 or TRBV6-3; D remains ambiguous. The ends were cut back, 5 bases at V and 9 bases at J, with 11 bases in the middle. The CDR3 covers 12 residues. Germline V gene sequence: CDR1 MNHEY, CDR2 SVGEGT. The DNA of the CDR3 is TGTGCCAGCAGTGAAGGAAGGATTGAGCAGTTCTTC. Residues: CASSEGRIEQFF.

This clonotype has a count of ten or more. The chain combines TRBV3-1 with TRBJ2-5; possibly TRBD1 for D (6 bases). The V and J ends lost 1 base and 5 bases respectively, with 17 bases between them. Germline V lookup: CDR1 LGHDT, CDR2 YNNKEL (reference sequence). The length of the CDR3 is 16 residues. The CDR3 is CASSQGPQGVGETQYF. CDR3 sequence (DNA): TGTGCCAGCAGCCAAGGACCACAGGGAGTTGGGGAGACCCAGTACTTC.

Here the CDR3 reads CASSLDSWEETQYF. CDR3 sequence (DNA): TGTGCCAGCAGCCTCGACAGTTGGGAAGAGACCCAGTACTTC. The chain is built from TRBV7-6 and TRBJ2-5; D is possibly TRBD1 (5 bases). CDR1 is SGHVS and CDR2 is FNYEAQ in the germline V gene. There are 14 residues in the CDR3. The ends were cut back, 5 bases at V and 3 bases at J, with 13 bases in the middle.

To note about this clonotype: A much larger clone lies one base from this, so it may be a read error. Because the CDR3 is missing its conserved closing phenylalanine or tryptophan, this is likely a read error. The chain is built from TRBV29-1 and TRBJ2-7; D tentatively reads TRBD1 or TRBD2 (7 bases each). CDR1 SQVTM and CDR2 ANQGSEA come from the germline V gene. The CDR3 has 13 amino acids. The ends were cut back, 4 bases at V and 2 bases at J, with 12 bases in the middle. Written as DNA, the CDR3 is TGCAGCGTTGGGGAGGGGGCGGCCTACGAGCAGTACCTC. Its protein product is CSVGEGAAYEQYL.

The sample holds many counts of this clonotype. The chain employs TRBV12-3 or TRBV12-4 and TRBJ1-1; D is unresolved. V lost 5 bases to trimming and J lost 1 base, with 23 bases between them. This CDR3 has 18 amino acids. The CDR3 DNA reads TGTGCCAGCAGTGCCCGGGATCGCGATCGAAGGGCGAACACTGAAGCTTTCTTT. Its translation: CASSARDRDRRANTEAFF.

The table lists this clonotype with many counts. CDR3 coding DNA: TGTGCCAGCAGCCGAACGACTAGCGGGAGGTCCCAAGAGACCCAGTACTTC. This gives the protein CASSRTTSGRSQETQYF. The gene calls are TRBV12-3 or TRBV12-4 and TRBJ2-5; 13 nucleotides agree with TRBD2. This CDR3 region has 17 residues. J lost 1 base, V lost 6 bases, and 8 bases had no gene match.